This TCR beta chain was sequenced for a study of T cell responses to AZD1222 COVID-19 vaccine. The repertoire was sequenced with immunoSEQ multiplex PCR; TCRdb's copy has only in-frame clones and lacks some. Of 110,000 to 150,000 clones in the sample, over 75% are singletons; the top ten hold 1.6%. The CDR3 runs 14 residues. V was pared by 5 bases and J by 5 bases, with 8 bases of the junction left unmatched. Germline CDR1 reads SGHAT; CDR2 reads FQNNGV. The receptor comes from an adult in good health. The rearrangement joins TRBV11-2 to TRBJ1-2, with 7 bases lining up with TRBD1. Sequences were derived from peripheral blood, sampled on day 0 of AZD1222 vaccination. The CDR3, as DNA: TGTGCCAGCAGCCCCTCACCAGGGGGGTATGGCTACACCTTC. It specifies CASSPSPGGYGYTF.